A selection of T cell receptor beta chains follows, all from one sample in a study of cytomegalovirus exposure and HLA in healthy donors. TCRdb's copy holds only in-frame clones and misses some; the assay was immunoSEQ multiplex PCR. Among 85,000 to 95,000 clones listed, 74% were seen once. Sequencing was done on a sample of PBMCs. These receptors all come from a man between 25 and 39 years old in good health and CMV-seropositive. Each CDR3 is given with its conserved first and last residue. The D gene is left open where the match is weak. Size is omitted from some rows. Given values are once, few, many or a class for expanded clones.

CDR3: CASSPAVADSYEQYF; DNA: TGTGCCAGCAGCCCCGCGGTAGCGGACTCCTACGAGCAGTACTTC; size: once; V: TRBV7-9; J: TRBJ2-7; D: NA
CDR3: CASRDQASDYGYTF; DNA: TGTGCCAGCAGAGACCAGGCTTCGGACTATGGCTACACCTTC; size: NA; V: TRBV28; J: TRBJ1-2; D: NA
CDR3: CASSEDRWTEAFF; DNA: TGTGCCAGCAGTGAAGACAGGTGGACTGAAGCTTTCTTT; size: few; V: TRBV6-1; J: TRBJ1-1; D: NA
CDR3: CSAAGTNPEAFF; DNA: TGCAGCGCGGCCGGGACAAATCCTGAAGCTTTCTTT; size: once; V: TRBV29-1; J: TRBJ1-1; D: NA
CDR3: CASSQAGGHTGELFF; DNA: TGCGCCAGCAGCCAAGCGGGGGGGCACACCGGGGAGCTGTTTTTT; size: NA; V: TRBV4-1; J: TRBJ2-2; D: TRBD2
CDR3: CASSSTENTEAFF; DNA: TGTGCCAGCAGCTCTACAGAAAACACTGAAGCTTTCTTT; size: NA; V: TRBV7-6; J: TRBJ1-1; D: NA
CDR3: CASSIRDREARGYTF; DNA: TGTGCCAGTAGTATCCGGGACAGGGAGGCCCGCGGCTACACCTTC; size: few; V: TRBV19; J: TRBJ1-2; D: TRBD1
CDR3: CASSLGRESTDTQYF; DNA: TGTGCCAGCAGCCTCGGACGGGAAAGCACAGATACGCAGTATTTT; size: NA; V: TRBV27; J: TRBJ2-3; D: NA
CDR3: CASRYSIRSTEAFF; DNA: TGTGCCAGCAGATACAGTATCCGGAGCACTGAAGCTTTCTTT; size: few; V: TRBV6-5; J: TRBJ1-1; D: NA
CDR3: CASSLGGGSGGYTF; DNA: TGTGCCAGCAGTTTAGGCGGCGGAAGTGGTGGCTACACCTTC; size: NA; V: TRBV28; J: TRBJ1-2; D: NA
CDR3: CASSLEGTRRAGELFF; DNA: TGTGCCAGCAGCTTGGAGGGGACTAGGAGGGCCGGGGAGCTGTTTTTT; size: NA; V: TRBV5-4; J: TRBJ2-2; D: TRBD2
CDR3: CAISESGGATNEKLFF; DNA: TGTGCCATCAGTGAGTCGGGGGGAGCAACTAATGAAAAACTGTTTTTT; size: NA; V: TRBV10-3; J: TRBJ1-4; D: NA
CDR3: CASSEHPGHEQYF; DNA: TGCGCCAGCAGTGAACATCCAGGCCACGAGCAGTACTTC; size: many; V: TRBV10-1; J: TRBJ2-7; D: NA
CDR3: CASNALAGGGTGELFF; DNA: TGTGCCAGCAACGCACTAGCGGGGGGGGGCACCGGGGAGCTGTTTTTT; size: NA; V: TRBV9; J: TRBJ2-2; D: TRBD2
CDR3: CASSYPVGQDIGYTF; DNA: TGTGCCAGCAGTTACCCAGTGGGACAGGATATAGGCTACACCTTC; size: NA; V: TRBV6-6; J: TRBJ1-2; D: TRBD1
CDR3: CASSLDSSSYEQYF; DNA: TGCGCCAGCAGCCTGGACTCGAGCTCCTACGAGCAGTACTTC; size: NA; V: TRBV4-3; J: TRBJ2-7; D: NA
CDR3: CASSLGHRATLKAFF; DNA: TGTGCCAGCAGTTTGGGGCACAGGGCAACACTAAAAGCTTTCTTT; size: NA; V: TRBV28; J: TRBJ1-1; D: NA
CDR3: CASSLVSGGTDTQYF; DNA: TGTGCCAGCAGCTTAGTTAGCGGGGGCACAGATACGCAGTATTTT; size: NA; V: TRBV7-2; J: TRBJ2-3; D: TRBD2
CDR3: CASSHLQIYEAFF; DNA: TGTGCCAGCAGCCATCTACAGATCTATGAAGCTTTCTTT; size: NA; V: TRBV7-9; J: TRBJ1-1; D: NA
CDR3: CASSLPGARGEQYF; DNA: TGTGCCAGCTCACTCCCAGGGGCCCGGGGCGAGCAGTACTTC; size: NA; V: TRBV18; J: TRBJ2-7; D: NA
CDR3: CASSPGTGMAGVENIQYF; DNA: TGTGCCAGCAGCCCCGGGACAGGGATGGCCGGAGTAGAAAACATTCAGTACTTC; size: once; V: TRBV9; J: TRBJ2-4; D: TRBD1
CDR3: CASSYSRFSGTLEQFF; DNA: TGTGCCAGCAGTTACTCAAGGTTTAGCGGGACCCTTGAGCAGTTCTTC; size: NA; V: TRBV6-5; J: TRBJ2-1; D: TRBD2
CDR3: CASSPGYEQYF; DNA: TGTGCCAGCTCCCCAGGATACGAGCAGTACTTC; size: NA; V: TRBV2; J: TRBJ2-7; D: NA
CDR3: CASSGGQGMGNTIYF; DNA: TGTGCCAGCAGTGGGGGACAGGGCATGGGAAACACCATATATTTT; size: NA; V: TRBV2; J: TRBJ1-3; D: TRBD1
CDR3: CSAPLGRVYTF; DNA: TGCAGTGCTCCCCTGGGCAGGGTCTACACCTTC; size: NA; V: TRBV20-1; J: TRBJ1-2; D: NA
CDR3: CASSQEWQGGDTQYF; DNA: TGCGCCAGCAGCCAAGAATGGCAGGGAGGGGATACGCAGTATTTT; size: NA; V: TRBV4-1; J: TRBJ2-3; D: TRBD2
CDR3: CASGWGDEQFF; DNA: TGTGCCAGCGGGTGGGGGGATGAGCAGTTCTTC; size: NA; V: TRBV25-1; J: TRBJ2-1; D: NA
CDR3: CASSQDSRGTYNEQFF; DNA: TGTGCCAGCAGCCAAGATTCCAGGGGCACCTACAATGAGCAGTTCTTC; size: NA; V: TRBV4-2; J: TRBJ2-1; D: NA
CDR3: CASSTSRVDYGYTF; DNA: TGTGCCAGTAGTACCTCCAGGGTTGACTATGGCTACACCTTC; size: NA; V: TRBV19; J: TRBJ1-2; D: NA
CDR3: CASSLFIGTGHTGELFF; DNA: TGTGCCAGCAGCTTATTTATCGGGACAGGGCACACCGGGGAGCTGTTTTTT; size: few; V: TRBV7-9; J: TRBJ2-2; D: TRBD1
CDR3: CASSLGTASQETQYF; DNA: TGTGCCAGCAGCTTGGGGACAGCCAGCCAAGAGACCCAGTACTTC; size: NA; V: TRBV11-3; J: TRBJ2-5; D: TRBD1
CDR3: CSVPQETQYF; DNA: TGCAGTGTCCCTCAAGAGACCCAGTACTTC; size: NA; V: TRBV20-1; J: TRBJ2-5; D: NA
CDR3: CASSLEAGVGTQYF; DNA: TGCGCCAGCAGCTTGGAGGCAGGGGTGGGGACCCAGTACTTC; size: NA; V: TRBV5-1; J: TRBJ2-5; D: NA
CDR3: CASSLAGGGGQPQHF; DNA: TGCGCCAGCAGCTTGGCGGGTGGGGGAGGTCAGCCCCAGCATTTT; size: NA; V: TRBV5-1; J: TRBJ1-5; D: NA
CDR3: CAWGSDYEQYF; DNA: TGTGCCTGGGGCAGCGACTACGAGCAGTACTTC; size: NA; V: TRBV30; J: TRBJ2-7; D: NA
CDR3: CASSHDVTGDGYEQFF; DNA: TGCGCCAGCAGCCATGACGTGACAGGGGACGGGTATGAGCAGTTCTTC; size: NA; V: TRBV4-1; J: TRBJ2-1; D: TRBD1
CDR3: CASSPGTGGYNEQFF; DNA: TGTGCCAGCAGCCCCGGGACAGGCGGCTACAATGAGCAGTTCTTC; size: few; V: TRBV5-4; J: TRBJ2-1; D: TRBD1
CDR3: CAWSSGGGLNTEAFF; DNA: TGTGCCTGGAGTTCTGGGGGAGGTTTGAACACTGAAGCTTTCTTT; size: NA; V: TRBV30; J: TRBJ1-1; D: NA
CDR3: CASSYSRTGSSYEQYF; DNA: TGTGCCAGCAGTTACTCGCGGACAGGGAGCTCCTACGAGCAGTACTTC; size: NA; V: TRBV6-5; J: TRBJ2-7; D: TRBD1
CDR3: CASSVGGGQGQEAFF; DNA: TGTGCCAGCAGCGTAGGAGGGGGACAGGGCCAGGAAGCTTTCTTT; size: once; V: TRBV9; J: TRBJ1-1; D: TRBD1
CDR3: CASTLRGGIGGYTF; DNA: TGTGCCAGCACCCTAAGGGGAGGGATTGGCGGCTACACCTTC; size: NA; V: TRBV6-5; J: TRBJ1-2; D: NA
CDR3: CASRGQSTDTQYF; DNA: TGTGCCAGCAGAGGACAGAGCACAGATACGCAGTATTTT; size: once; V: TRBV2; J: TRBJ2-3; D: NA
CDR3: CASSFTVNQPQHF; DNA: TGTGCCAGCAGCTTCACAGTCAATCAGCCCCAGCATTTT; size: NA; V: TRBV11-2; J: TRBJ1-5; D: NA
CDR3: CASSQEQGYDNYGYTF; DNA: TGTGCCAGCAGCCAAGAACAGGGTTATGATAACTATGGCTACACCTTC; size: NA; V: TRBV14; J: TRBJ1-2; D: NA
CDR3: CASSSRGGKLFF; DNA: TGTGCCAGCAGTTCGAGGGGGGGGAAGCTGTTTTTT; size: NA; V: TRBV6-5; J: TRBJ2-2; D: NA
CDR3: CASSQDGTGRIQYEQYF; DNA: TGCGCCAGCAGCCAAGACGGGACAGGGAGGATACAGTACGAGCAGTACTTC; size: NA; V: TRBV4-3; J: TRBJ2-7; D: TRBD1
CDR3: CASGGLQGEDTQYF; DNA: TGTGCCAGCGGGGGACTCCAAGGGGAAGATACGCAGTATTTT; size: NA; V: TRBV9; J: TRBJ2-3; D: NA
CDR3: CASSQEGGGTYEQYF; DNA: TGCGCCAGCAGCCAAGAGGGCGGGGGAACTTACGAGCAGTACTTC; size: NA; V: TRBV4-1; J: TRBJ2-7; D: TRBD2
CDR3: CASSFGISANYGYTF; DNA: TGTGCCAGCAGCTTCGGGATCTCAGCTAACTATGGCTACACCTTC; size: NA; V: TRBV7-2; J: TRBJ1-2; D: NA
CDR3: CASSQDRGPTSTDTQYF; DNA: TGTGCCAGCAGCCAGGACAGGGGGCCGACTAGCACAGATACGCAGTATTTT; size: NA; V: TRBV4-2; J: TRBJ2-3; D: TRBD1